One and the same sample provided the 5 T cell receptor beta chains below, sequenced in a study of T cell responses to AZD1222 COVID-19 vaccine. Data came from immunoSEQ multiplex PCR; TCRdb stores just in-frame clones and leaves some out. Altogether 150,000 or so clones are present, 88% being singletons, with the ten largest covering around 3%. The material was peripheral blood, obtained on day 0 of AZD1222 vaccination. Receptors were obtained from an adult in good health.

This clone was found once. The V and J genes are TRBV9 and TRBJ1-6, with TRBD1 matching over 8 bases. Germline V gene sequence: CDR1 SGDLS, CDR2 YYNGEE. The CDR3 covers 16 residues. V lost 4 bases, J lost 7 bases, and 10 bases stayed unmatched. The CDR3 DNA follows: TGTGCCAGCAGCCCTTGGACAGGGCGTGAGAATTCACCCCTCCACTTT. It encodes CASSPWTGRENSPLHF.

The rearrangement joins TRBV28 to TRBJ1-5, with D maybe TRBD1 (5 bases). The germline V gene has CDR1 MDHEN and CDR2 SYDVKM. This CDR3 has 18 amino acids. Trimming removed 0 bases from V and 2 bases from J, with 17 bases in between. The CDR3 reads CASSLWSVRDRGNQPQHF. The CDR3 DNA follows: TGTGCCAGCAGTTTATGGTCCGTCAGGGATAGGGGCAATCAGCCCCAGCATTTT.

The chain has TRBV6-1 and TRBJ1-2; D is ambiguous. The V end lost 3 bases, the J end lost 8 bases, and 10 bases lay between the germline ends. CDR1 MNHNS and CDR2 SASEGT come from the germline V gene. This CDR3 contains 12 residues. The CDR3 spells CASSEAVRGYTF. For the CDR3, the DNA is TGTGCCAGCAGTGAGGCAGTGCGGGGCTACACCTTC.

This clone was counted a few times. The V call is TRBV5-4, the J call TRBJ2-7; no reliable D call. Per the germline V gene, CDR1 is SGHNT and CDR2 is YYREEE (reference sequence). This CDR3 spans 11 amino acids. With 4 bases removed from V and 3 bases from J, the gap between germline ends came to 5 bases. CDR3 protein: CASSNDYEQYF. The CDR3 nucleotides read TGTGCCAGCAGCAATGACTACGAGCAGTACTTC.

This chain joins TRBV3-1 (or the pseudogene TRBV3-2) and TRBJ2-7; TRBD2 aligns across 9 bases. With V trimmed by 1 base and J by 5 bases, 15 bases remained unmatched. Germline V gene data show CDR1 as LGHDT and CDR2 as YNNKEL (reference sequence). The CDR3 is 18 amino acids. CDR3 bases: TGTGCCAGCAGCCAAGTGCTACTCGGTGGGACTAGCACCCACGAGCAGTACTTC. Translating it yields CASSQVLLGGTSTHEQYF.